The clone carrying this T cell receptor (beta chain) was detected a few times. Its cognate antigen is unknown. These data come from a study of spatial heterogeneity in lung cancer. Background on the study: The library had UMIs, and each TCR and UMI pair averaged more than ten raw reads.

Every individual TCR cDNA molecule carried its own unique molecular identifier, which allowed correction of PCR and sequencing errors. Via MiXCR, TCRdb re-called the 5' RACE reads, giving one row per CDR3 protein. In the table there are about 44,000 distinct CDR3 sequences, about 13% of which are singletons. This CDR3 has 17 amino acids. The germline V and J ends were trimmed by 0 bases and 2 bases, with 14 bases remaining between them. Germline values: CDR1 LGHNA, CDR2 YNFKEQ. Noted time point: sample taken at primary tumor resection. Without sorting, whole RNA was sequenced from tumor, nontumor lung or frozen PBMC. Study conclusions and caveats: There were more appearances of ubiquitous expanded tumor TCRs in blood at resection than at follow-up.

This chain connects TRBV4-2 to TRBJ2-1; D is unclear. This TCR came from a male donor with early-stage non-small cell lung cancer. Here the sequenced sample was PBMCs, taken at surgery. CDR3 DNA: TGTGCCAGCAGCCAAGATTCCCATAGGTTCGCCTACAATGAGCAGTTCTTC. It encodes CASSQDSHRFAYNEQFF.